The next 15 T cell receptor beta chains were all read from a single sample in a study of blood T cell repertoires in COVID-19. Generated by immunoSEQ multiplex PCR, the TCRdb table keeps only in-frame clones and is missing some. Of about 220,000 clones in the sample, around 84% are singletons; the top ten hold 15% to 20%. Sequencing was performed on peripheral blood. Source of these receptors: a man younger than 45 with active or convalescent COVID-19.

This chain connects TRBV10-3 to TRBJ2-7, with 9 bases lining up with TRBD2. CDR3 length equals 14 residues. The junction had 12 bases not matched to a gene; V was cut back by 10 bases and J by 5 bases. Germline V lookup: CDR1 ENHRY, CDR2 SYGVKD. The CDR3 loop is CATRGGGRAHEQYF. The CDR3 nucleotides are TGTGCCACCCGGGGTGGCGGGAGGGCCCACGAGCAGTACTTC.

The rearrangement uses TRBV29-1 and TRBJ2-7, with 10 bases fitting TRBD1. Germline lookup yields CDR1 SQVTM and CDR2 ANQGSEA. CDR3 length: 15 amino acids. The V segment lost 5 bases and the J segment 3 bases; nucleotides outside the gene matches: 10. The CDR3 nucleotides are TGCAGCGTTCGGAGCGGACAGGGGGTTCTCTACGAGCAGTACTTC. This sequence encodes CSVRSGQGVLYEQYF.

V gene TRBV28 combines with J gene TRBJ1-5, with TRBD1 identical over 7 bases. The CDR3 has 15 residues. Trimming removed 8 bases from V and 4 bases from J; junction bases left unmatched: 11. Germline V gene data show CDR1 as MDHEN and CDR2 as SYDVKM. Here the CDR3 DNA reads TGTGCCAGCGCAACAGGGGCTGGAGTTAATCAGCCCCAGCATTTT. It is translated as CASATGAGVNQPQHF.

The chain is built from TRBV6-5 and TRBJ1-5; no definite D call. V was shortened by 7 bases and J by 2 bases, with 9 bases between the two germline ends. The germline CDR1 and CDR2 sequences are MNHEY and SVGAGI. The CDR3 runs 13 residues. CDR3: CASMISGNQPQHF. The CDR3 DNA sequence: TGTGCCAGCATGATTTCAGGCAATCAGCCCCAGCATTTT.

The chain combines TRBV6-5 with TRBJ2-2, with a possible D match to TRBD2 (5 bases). V gave up 2 bases and J gave up 3 bases, with 10 bases separating them. The length of the CDR3 is 15 residues. From germline, CDR1 is MNHEY and CDR2 SVGAGI. The CDR3 nucleotides are TGTGCCAGCAGTTACGAGGGCCGGGACACCGGGGAGCTGTTTTTT. It translates to CASSYEGRDTGELFF.

J is TRBJ2-4 and V is TRBV29-1; the match to TRBD2 covers 11 bases. The germline gives CDR1 SQVTM, CDR2 ANQGSEA. This CDR3 comprises 16 residues. V lost 5 bases and J lost 6; bases outside the gene matches: 12. CDR3 protein: CSVSPLTSGGGNIQYF. The CDR3 DNA follows: TGCAGCGTTAGCCCCCTAACTAGCGGGGGTGGAAACATTCAGTACTTC.

The chain has TRBV24-1 and TRBJ2-2; TRBD1 matches 9 bases. V shed 5 bases and J 3 bases; nucleotides not matched to a gene: 9. The CDR3 length is 17 residues. From germline, CDR1 is KGHDR and CDR2 SFDVKD. CDR3: CATSVSGTGSDTGELFF. Here the CDR3 DNA reads TGTGCCACCAGTGTATCCGGGACAGGGTCGGACACCGGGGAGCTGTTTTTT.

This rearrangement joins TRBV20-1 to TRBJ1-1, with a tentative D call TRBD1 (5 bases). Trimming removed 3 bases at V and 1 base at J, with 12 bases between. The V gene's germline CDR1 is DFQATT and CDR2 SNEGSKA (reference sequence). The CDR3 is made up of 14 amino acids. The CDR3: CSASSQGGNTEAFF. DNA for the CDR3: TGCAGTGCTAGTTCGCAGGGTGGGAACACTGAAGCTTTCTTT.

The chain is built from TRBV7-2 and TRBJ2-3; tentatively, D is TRBD2 (5 bases). The germline V gene has CDR1 SGHTA and CDR2 FQGNSA. CDR3 length equals 18 residues. The V end lost 0 bases, the J end lost 1 base, and 17 bases lay between the germline ends. In DNA, the CDR3 is TGTGCCAGCAGCTTAGCGATAGGTTCCAGCGGTCGCACAGATACGCAGTATTTT. As protein: CASSLAIGSSGRTDTQYF. Full variable domain (rest looked up from reference TRBV7-2 and TRBJ2-3): GAGVSQSPSNKVTEKGKDVELRCDPISGHTALYWYRQSLGQGLEFLIYFQGNSAPDKSGLPSDRFSAERTGGSVSTLTIQRTQQEDSAVYLCASSLAIGSSGRTDTQYFGPGTRLTVL.

The chain couples TRBV18 to TRBJ1-2; D ambiguous. In germline, CDR1 is KGHSH, CDR2 LQKENI. This CDR3 comprises 14 residues. V lost 5 bases and J 4 bases, leaving 14 bases between the germline ends. The DNA of the CDR3 is TGTGCCAGCTCAAGAGACACACGCCCCTATGGCTACACCTTC. Translation gives CASSRDTRPYGYTF.

The V call is TRBV9, the J call TRBJ1-4, with a possible D match to TRBD1 (6 bases). Trimming pared 0 bases from V and 7 bases from J, leaving 19 bases between. CDR3 length equals 17 residues. Germline values: CDR1 SGDLS, CDR2 YYNGEE. The CDR3 is CASSVGDLQGGSEKLFF. As DNA, the CDR3 is TGTGCCAGCAGCGTAGGAGACCTACAGGGAGGGAGTGAAAAACTGTTTTTT.

The chain carries TRBV5-1 and TRBJ1-3; unclear D gene. V lost 0 bases, J lost 0 bases, and 7 bases lay in between. This CDR3 spans 15 amino acids. Germline CDR1 and CDR2: SGHRS and YFSETQ. The CDR3 region is CASSLGGSSGNTIYF. DNA for the CDR3: TGCGCCAGCAGCTTGGGCGGGAGCTCTGGAAACACCATATATTTT.

The chain uses TRBV5-1 and TRBJ2-1, with 7 nucleotides matching TRBD2. This CDR3 spans 15 amino acids. V was pared by 6 bases and J by 8 bases, with 14 bases of the junction left unmatched. In germline, CDR1 is SGHRS, CDR2 YFSETQ. The CDR3 DNA follows: TGCGCCAGCACCTTTAGGGAGGGCCCTTGGGATGAGCAGTTCTTC. Protein product: CASTFREGPWDEQFF.

This chain uses TRBV6-4 with TRBJ2-4, with D possibly matching TRBD1 (5 bases). Between the trimmed V and J ends, which lost 7 bases and 6 bases, there was a span of 22 bases. CDR1 and CDR2 (germline): MRHNA, SNTAGT. This CDR3 region has 16 residues. The CDR3 loop is CASTSKLTESLNIQYF. In DNA form, the CDR3 reads TGTGCCAGCACCTCGAAACTGACAGAATCGCTAAACATTCAGTACTTC.

The chain joins TRBV28 to TRBJ1-5; D may be TRBD1 (5 bases). The V end was cut by 4 bases, the J end by 2 bases, with 12 bases between. The CDR3 is made up of 15 amino acids. Per germline, CDR1 MDHEN and CDR2 SYDVKM. DNA of the CDR3: TGTGCCAGCAGTTCCAGGGTTCGGGGCAATCAGCCCCAGCATTTT. As protein: CASSSRVRGNQPQHF.